This T cell receptor beta chain was sequenced in a study of blood T cell repertoires in COVID-19. On the study more broadly: Researchers got acute and convalescent COVID-19 samples from the United States, Italy and Spain. Sources were T cells, B-cell-depleted T cells, or PBMCs; the material itself was cDNA or gDNA.

As processed by the authors: Reference gene primer amplification gave estimated nucleated cell counts. Produced via immunoSEQ multiplex PCR; TCRdb's table is partial and in-frame only. The DNA gave D and trimming, while V, J and clone size come from that table. The sample lists some 80,000 clones; around nine tenths were seen once. Sequenced: peripheral blood. The TCR originated in a man older than 75 with active or convalescent COVID-19.

CDR3 DNA sequence: TGTGCCAGCAGCTTAGCGGGGCGGGAGCAGTTCTTC. This codes for CASSLAGREQFF. This chain joins TRBV7-9 and TRBJ2-1; tentative D call: TRBD1 (5 bases). The V gene lost 0 bases and the J gene lost 10 bases, with 7 bases spanning the gap. Per germline, CDR1 SEHNR and CDR2 FQNEAQ (reference sequence). CDR3 length: 12 residues.